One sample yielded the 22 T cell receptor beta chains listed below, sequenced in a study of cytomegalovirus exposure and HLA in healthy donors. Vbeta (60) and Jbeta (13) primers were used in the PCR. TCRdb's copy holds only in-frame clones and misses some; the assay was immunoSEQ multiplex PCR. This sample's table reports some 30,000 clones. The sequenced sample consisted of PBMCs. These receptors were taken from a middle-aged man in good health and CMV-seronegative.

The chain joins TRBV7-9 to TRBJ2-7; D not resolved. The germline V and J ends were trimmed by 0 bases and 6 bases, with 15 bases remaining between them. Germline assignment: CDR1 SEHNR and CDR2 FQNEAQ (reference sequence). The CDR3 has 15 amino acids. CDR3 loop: CASSLAPSPRSEQYF. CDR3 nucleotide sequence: TGTGCCAGCAGCTTAGCGCCGTCCCCCCGTAGCGAGCAGTACTTC. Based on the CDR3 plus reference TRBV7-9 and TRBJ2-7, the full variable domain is DTGVSQNPRHKITKRGQNVTFRCDPISEHNRLYWYRQTLGQGPEFLTYFQNEAQLEKSRLLSDRFSAERPKGSFSTLEIQRTEQGDSAMYLCASSLAPSPRSEQYFGPGTRLTVT.

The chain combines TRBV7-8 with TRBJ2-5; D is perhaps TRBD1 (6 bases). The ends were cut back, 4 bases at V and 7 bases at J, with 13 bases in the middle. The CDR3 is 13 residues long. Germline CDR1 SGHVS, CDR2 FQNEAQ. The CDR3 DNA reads TGTGCCAGCAGCTCCGACTTACAGGGGACCCAGTACTTC. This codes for CASSSDLQGTQYF.

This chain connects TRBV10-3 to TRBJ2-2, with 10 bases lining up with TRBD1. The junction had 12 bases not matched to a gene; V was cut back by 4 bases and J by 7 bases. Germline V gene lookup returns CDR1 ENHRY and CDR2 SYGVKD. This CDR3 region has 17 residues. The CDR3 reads CAISGDRGQGRNGELFF. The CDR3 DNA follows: TGTGCCATCAGTGGCGACAGGGGGCAGGGAAGAAACGGGGAGCTGTTTTTT.

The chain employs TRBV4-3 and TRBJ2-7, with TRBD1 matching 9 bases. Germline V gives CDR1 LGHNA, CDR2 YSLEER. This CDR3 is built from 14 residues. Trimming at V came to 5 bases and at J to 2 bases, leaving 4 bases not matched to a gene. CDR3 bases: TGCGCCAGCAGCTACGGACAGGGGACCTACGAGCAGTACTTC. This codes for CASSYGQGTYEQYF.

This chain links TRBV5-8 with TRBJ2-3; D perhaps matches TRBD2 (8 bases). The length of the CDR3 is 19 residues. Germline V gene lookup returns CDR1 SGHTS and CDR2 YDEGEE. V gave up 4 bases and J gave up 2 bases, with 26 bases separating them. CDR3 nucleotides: TGTGCCAGCAGCGAATCGCAGGGGGACAGCGGGGGTTTCACAGATACGCAGTATTTT. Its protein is CASSESQGDSGGFTDTQYF. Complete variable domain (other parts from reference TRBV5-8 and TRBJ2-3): EAGVTQSPTHLIKTRGQQATLRCSPISGHTSVYWYQQALGLGLQFLLWYDEGEERNRGNFPPRFSGRQFPNYSSELNVNALELEDSALYLCASSESQGDSGGFTDTQYFGPGTRLTVL.

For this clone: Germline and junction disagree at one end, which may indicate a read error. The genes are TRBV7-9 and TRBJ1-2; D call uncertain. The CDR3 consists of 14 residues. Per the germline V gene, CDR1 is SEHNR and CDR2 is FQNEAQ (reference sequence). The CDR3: CASSLEAGNSGYTF. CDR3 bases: TGTGCCAGCAGCTTAGAAGCAGGAAACTCTGGCTACACCTTC.

CDR3 amino acids: CASSLFAGVSYEQYF. The CDR3 DNA reads TGTGCCAGCAGCTTATTCGCGGGAGTCTCCTACGAGCAGTACTTC. The V call is TRBV7-3, the J call TRBJ2-7; 7 positions match TRBD2. In germline, CDR1 is SGHTA, CDR2 FQGTGA. V was clipped by 2 bases and J by 0 bases; unmatched bases: 4. The CDR3 sequence is 15 residues long.

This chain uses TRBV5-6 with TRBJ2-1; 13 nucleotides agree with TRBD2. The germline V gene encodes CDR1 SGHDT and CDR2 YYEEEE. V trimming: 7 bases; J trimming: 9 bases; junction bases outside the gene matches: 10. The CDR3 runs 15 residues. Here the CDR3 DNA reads TGTGCCAGCGGGCCACTAGCGGGAGGGCCCGGTGAGCAGTTCTTC. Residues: CASGPLAGGPGEQFF.

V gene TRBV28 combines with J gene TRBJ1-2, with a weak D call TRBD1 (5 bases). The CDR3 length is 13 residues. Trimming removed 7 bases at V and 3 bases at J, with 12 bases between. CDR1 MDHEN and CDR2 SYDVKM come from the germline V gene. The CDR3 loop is CASTRGVDYGYTF. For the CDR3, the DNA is TGTGCCAGCACACGGGGGGTGGACTATGGCTACACCTTC.

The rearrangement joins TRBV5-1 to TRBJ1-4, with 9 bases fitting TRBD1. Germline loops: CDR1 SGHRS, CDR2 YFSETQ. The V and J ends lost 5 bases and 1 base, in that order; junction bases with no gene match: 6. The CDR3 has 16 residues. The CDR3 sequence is CASRPGQGLTNEKLFF. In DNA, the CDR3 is TGCGCCAGCAGACCGGGACAGGGTTTAACTAATGAAAAACTGTTTTTT.

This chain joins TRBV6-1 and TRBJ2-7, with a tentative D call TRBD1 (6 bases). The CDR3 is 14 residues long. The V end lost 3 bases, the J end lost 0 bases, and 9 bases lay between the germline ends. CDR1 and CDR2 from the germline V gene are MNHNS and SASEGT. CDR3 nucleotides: TGTGCCAGCAGTGAGTGGGACAACTCCTACGAGCAGTACTTC. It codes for CASSEWDNSYEQYF.

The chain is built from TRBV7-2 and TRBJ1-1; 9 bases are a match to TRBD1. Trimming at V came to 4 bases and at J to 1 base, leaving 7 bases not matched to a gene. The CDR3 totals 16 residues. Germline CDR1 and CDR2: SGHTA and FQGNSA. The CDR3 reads CASSSLEGQGNTEAFF. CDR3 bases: TGTGCCAGCAGCTCACTAGAGGGACAGGGGAACACTGAAGCTTTCTTT.

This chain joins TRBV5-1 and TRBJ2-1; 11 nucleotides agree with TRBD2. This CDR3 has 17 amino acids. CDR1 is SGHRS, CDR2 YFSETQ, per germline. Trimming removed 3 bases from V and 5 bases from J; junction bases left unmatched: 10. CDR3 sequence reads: CASSWSLAGGEDNEQFF. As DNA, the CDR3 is TGCGCCAGCAGCTGGTCATTAGCGGGAGGGGAGGACAATGAGCAGTTCTTC.

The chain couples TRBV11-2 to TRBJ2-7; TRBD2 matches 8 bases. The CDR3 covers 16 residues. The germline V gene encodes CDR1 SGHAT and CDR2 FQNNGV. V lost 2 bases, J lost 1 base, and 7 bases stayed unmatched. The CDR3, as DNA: TGTGCCAGCAGCTTACAAGCGGGAGCCACATCCTACGAGCAGTACTTC. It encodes CASSLQAGATSYEQYF.

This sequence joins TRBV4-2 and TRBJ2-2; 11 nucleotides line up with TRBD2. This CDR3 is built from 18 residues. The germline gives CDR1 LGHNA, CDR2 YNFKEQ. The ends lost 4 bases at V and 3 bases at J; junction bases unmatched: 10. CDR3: CASSPLAGLAADTGELFF. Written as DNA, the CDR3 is TGTGCCAGCAGCCCGCTTGCGGGACTAGCGGCGGACACCGGGGAGCTGTTTTTT.

The CDR3 region is CASSLGSGTELYGYTF. CDR3 DNA: TGTGCCAGCAGCTTAGGCTCCGGGACAGAACTCTATGGCTACACCTTC. V gene TRBV7-9 combines with J gene TRBJ1-2, with 7 bases lining up with TRBD1. Germline V gene data show CDR1 as SEHNR and CDR2 as FQNEAQ (reference sequence). Trimming at V came to 1 base and at J to 4 bases, leaving 9 bases not matched to a gene. This CDR3 is built from 16 residues.

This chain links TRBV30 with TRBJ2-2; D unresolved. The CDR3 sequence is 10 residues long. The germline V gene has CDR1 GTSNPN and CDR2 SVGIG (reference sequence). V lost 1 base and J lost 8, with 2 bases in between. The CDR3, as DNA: TGTGCCTGGAGTGCAGGGGAGCTGTTTTTT. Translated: CAWSAGELFF.

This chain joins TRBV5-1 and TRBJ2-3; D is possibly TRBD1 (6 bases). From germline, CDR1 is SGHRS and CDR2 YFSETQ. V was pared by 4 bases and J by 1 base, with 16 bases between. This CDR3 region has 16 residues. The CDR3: CASSLISRGGTDTQYF. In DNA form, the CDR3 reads TGCGCCAGCAGCCTCATAAGCAGGGGAGGCACAGATACGCAGTATTTT.

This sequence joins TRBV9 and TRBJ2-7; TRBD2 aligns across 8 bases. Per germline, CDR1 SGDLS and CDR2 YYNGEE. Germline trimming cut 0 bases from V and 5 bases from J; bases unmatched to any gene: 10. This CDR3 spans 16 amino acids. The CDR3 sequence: CASSVDAGGPFDEQYF. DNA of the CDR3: TGTGCCAGCAGCGTAGATGCGGGAGGTCCCTTCGACGAGCAGTACTTC.

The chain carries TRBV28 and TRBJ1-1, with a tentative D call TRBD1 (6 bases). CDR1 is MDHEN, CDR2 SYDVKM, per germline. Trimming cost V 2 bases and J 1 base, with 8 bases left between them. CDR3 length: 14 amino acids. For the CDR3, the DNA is TGTGCCAGCAGTTTAGTACAGGGGAACACTGAAGCTTTCTTT. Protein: CASSLVQGNTEAFF.

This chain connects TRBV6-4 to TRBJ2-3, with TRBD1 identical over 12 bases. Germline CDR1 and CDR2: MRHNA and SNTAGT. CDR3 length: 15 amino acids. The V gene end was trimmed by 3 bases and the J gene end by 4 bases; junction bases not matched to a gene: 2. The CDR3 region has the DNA TGTGCCAGCAGTGAAGGGACAGGGGGCGCAGATACGCAGTATTTT. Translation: CASSEGTGGADTQYF.

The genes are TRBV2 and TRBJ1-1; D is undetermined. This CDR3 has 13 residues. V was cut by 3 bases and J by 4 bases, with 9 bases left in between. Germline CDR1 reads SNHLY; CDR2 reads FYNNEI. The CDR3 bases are TGTGCCAGCAGTGAGCTAAAACTCACTGAAGCTTTCTTT. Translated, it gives CASSELKLTEAFF.